The present T cell receptor beta chain was sequenced within a study of blood T cell repertoires in COVID-19. About the study: Both acute and convalescent COVID-19 samples were obtained from the United States, Italy and Spain. T cells, B-cell-depleted T cells, or PBMCs provided the cDNA or gDNA that served as material.

Authors' methods: Nucleated cell number was recorded as an estimate derived from reference gene primer amplification. Clones were sequenced by immunoSEQ multiplex PCR, and TCRdb holds only the in-frame ones, with some missing. The V and J calls and clone size were taken over from that table, and D and trimming were inferred from the DNA. The data show about 190,000 clones, around 89% seen once. There are 15 residues in the CDR3. Germline V gene lookup returns CDR1 MNHEY and CDR2 SVGAGI. V trimming: 7 bases; J trimming: 4 bases; junction bases outside the gene matches: 11. This chain links TRBV6-5 with TRBJ2-7; 9 nucleotides agree with TRBD2. Material for sequencing was peripheral blood. The clonotype comes from a man between 45 and 60 years old with acute or convalescent COVID-19. In nucleotides, the CDR3 is TGTGCCAGCACCCCGGGTGGTAGCGGGGGTTACGAGCAGTACTTC. It yields the protein CASTPGGSGGYEQYF.